The 7 T cell receptor beta chains below all came from one sample that was sequenced in a study of control samples from healthy donors and cancer patients. Libraries were prepared by immunoSEQ multiplex PCR; TCRdb keeps only in-frame clonotypes and omits some of them. The sample contains some 78,000 clones, approximately 88% of which appear only once. Sequences were obtained from blood. Receptor source: a woman between 55 and 75 years old in good health.

The genes are TRBV11-2 and TRBJ2-4; D may be TRBD1 (6 bases). The germline gives CDR1 SGHAT, CDR2 FQNNGV. This CDR3 is built from 18 residues. Trimming left V 0 bases short and J 0 bases short, with 15 bases between. The DNA for the CDR3 is TGTGCCAGCAGCTTAGAGCTTCAGGGGTCCTTAGCCAAAAACATTCAGTACTTC. As protein: CASSLELQGSLAKNIQYF.

This chain joins TRBV11-3 and TRBJ1-1, with D tentatively TRBD1 (6 bases). Trimming took off 5 bases at V and 7 bases at J, with 20 bases between the two ends. This CDR3 is 15 amino acids long. CDR1 is SGHNT, CDR2 YENEEA, per germline. DNA of the CDR3: TGTGCCAGCAGCCAGTGGGACACAAAATCCGGTGAAGCTTTCTTT. Its protein is CASSQWDTKSGEAFF.

This clone was seen just once. The CDR3 DNA follows: TGTGCCAGCAGCCAAGATCGATCGGGGGGAACTTTCTTT. This gives the protein CASSQDRSGGTFF. The chain uses TRBV3-1 (or the pseudogene TRBV3-2) and TRBJ1-1, with D perhaps matching TRBD1 (5 bases). The CDR3 contains 13 residues. The germline V and J ends were trimmed by 0 bases and 12 bases, with 14 bases remaining between them. CDR1 and CDR2 (germline): LGHDT, YNNKEL (reference sequence).

V is TRBV4-2 and J is TRBJ2-1; unclear D gene. Deletions cut 1 base from V and 0 bases from J, with 7 bases between. Germline V CDR1 and CDR2: LGHNA, YNFKEQ. This CDR3 comprises 15 residues. In DNA, the CDR3 is TGTGCCAGCAGCCAAGCGGAGAGCTCCTACAATGAGCAGTTCTTC. This sequence encodes CASSQAESSYNEQFF.

Of note for this clone: At one of its ends the junction is not consistent with the germline gene, which may arise from a read error. The chain employs TRBV7-9 and TRBJ2-5; D ambiguous. CDR3 size: 12 residues. Germline V gene lookup returns CDR1 SEHNR and CDR2 FQNEAQ (reference sequence). The CDR3 sequence: CASSKPGVPQDF. For the CDR3, the DNA is TGTGCCAGCAGCAAACCGGGCGTCCCCCAGGACTTC.

The CDR3 nucleotides read TGTGCCTGCCGGGGGGCGGGGAACACCATATATTTT. Its translation: CACRGAGNTIYF. The chain employs TRBV30 and TRBJ1-3, with D tentatively TRBD1 (6 bases). Germline V gene data show CDR1 as GTSNPN and CDR2 as SVGIG (reference sequence). The CDR3 has 12 residues. The V gene lost 6 bases and the J gene lost 7 bases, with 13 bases spanning the gap.

This clone has a count of ten or more. This sequence joins TRBV7-9 and TRBJ2-3; D possibly corresponds to TRBD1 (5 bases). V lost 4 bases and J lost 5, with 19 bases in between. Per germline, CDR1 SEHNR and CDR2 FQNEAQ (reference sequence). This CDR3 spans 16 amino acids. CDR3 sequence: CASSSVSGWAGDTQYF. In DNA form, the CDR3 reads TGTGCCAGCAGCTCCGTCTCAGGGTGGGCCGGAGATACGCAGTATTTT.